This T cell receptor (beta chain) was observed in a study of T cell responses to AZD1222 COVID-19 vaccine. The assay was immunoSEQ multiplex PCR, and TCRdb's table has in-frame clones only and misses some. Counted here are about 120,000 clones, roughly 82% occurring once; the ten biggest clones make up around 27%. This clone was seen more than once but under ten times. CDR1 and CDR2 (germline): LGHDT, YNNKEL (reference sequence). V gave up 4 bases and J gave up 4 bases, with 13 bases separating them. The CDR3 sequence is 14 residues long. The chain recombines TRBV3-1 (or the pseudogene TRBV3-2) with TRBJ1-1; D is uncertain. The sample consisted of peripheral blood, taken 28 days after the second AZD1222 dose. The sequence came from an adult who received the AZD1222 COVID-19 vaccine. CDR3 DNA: TGTGCCAGCAGCCCCGGCAGCCTGTTCACTGAAGCTTTCTTT. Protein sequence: CASSPGSLFTEAFF.